This TCR beta chain came from a study of radiation and T cells in renal cell carcinoma. Generated by immunoSEQ multiplex PCR, the TCRdb table keeps only in-frame clones and is missing some. In the table there are 20,000 to 25,000 clones, about 80% of which are singletons. As for time point: baseline pretreatment blood. The treatment was: 15 Gy SBRT to primary tumor, nephrectomy 4 weeks later. Radiation-treated patients gave blood at baseline, week 2 and week 4. The CDR3 is 17 amino acids. The V gene lost 0 bases and the J gene lost 3 bases, with 13 bases spanning the gap. Germline lookup yields CDR1 SGHDT and CDR2 YYEEEE.

Material: blood, obtained from a patient whose treatment included radiotherapy and nephrectomy. The genes are TRBV5-6 and TRBJ1-6; a weak D match, TRBD1 (6 bases). The clonotype was recovered from a man aged 55 to 70 with renal cell carcinoma. Here the CDR3 reads CASSLVGQPLYNSPLHF. As DNA, the CDR3 is TGTGCCAGCAGCTTGGTCGGACAGCCACTCTATAATTCACCCCTCCACTTT.